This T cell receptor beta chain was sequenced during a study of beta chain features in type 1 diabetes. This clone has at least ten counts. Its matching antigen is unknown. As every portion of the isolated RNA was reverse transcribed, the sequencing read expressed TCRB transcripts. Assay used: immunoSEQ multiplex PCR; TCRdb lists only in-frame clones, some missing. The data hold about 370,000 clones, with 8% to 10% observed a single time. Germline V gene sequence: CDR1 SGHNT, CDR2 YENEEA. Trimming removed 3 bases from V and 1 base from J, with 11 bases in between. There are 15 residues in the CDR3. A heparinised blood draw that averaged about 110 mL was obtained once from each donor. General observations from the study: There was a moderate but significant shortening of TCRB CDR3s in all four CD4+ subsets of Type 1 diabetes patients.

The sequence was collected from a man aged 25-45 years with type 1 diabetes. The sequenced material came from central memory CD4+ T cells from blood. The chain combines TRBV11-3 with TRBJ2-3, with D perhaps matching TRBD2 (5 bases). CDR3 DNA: TGTGCCAGCAGCTTTAGCAGCGGAGGCACAGATACGCAGTATTTT. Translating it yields CASSFSSGGTDTQYF.